These T cell receptor beta chains were read from a single sample in a study of cytomegalovirus exposure and HLA in healthy donors. Sequencing used immunoSEQ multiplex PCR; TCRdb keeps in-frame clones, though not all of them. The repertoire holds under 200,000 clones, with over 80% as singletons. The sequenced sample was PBMCs. These TCRs come from a girl aged 5-17 years in good health and CMV-seropositive. Both conserved end residues are part of each CDR3. A D gene is named only where the DNA matches it firmly. Clone size, where shown, is once, few, many, or a class for clones that have expanded.

CDR3nt: TGTGCCACCAGCCCACGTACGGACACTGAAGCTTTCTTT
CDR3aa: CATSPRTDTEAFF
d_gene: NA
v_gene: TRBV15
abundance: few
j_gene: TRBJ1-1

CDR3nt: TGTGCCAGCAGCGTACATACGGGAGACGCCTACGAGCAGTACTTC
CDR3aa: CASSVHTGDAYEQYF
d_gene: NA
v_gene: TRBV9
abundance: NA
j_gene: TRBJ2-7

CDR3nt: TGTGCCAGCAGCATCGGGACTCCCCGCGGCACTGAAGCTTTCTTT
CDR3aa: CASSIGTPRGTEAFF
d_gene: NA
v_gene: TRBV11-2
abundance: NA
j_gene: TRBJ1-1

CDR3nt: TGTGCCAGCAGCCAAGACCTTAGGCCTACGGAGGATGGCTACACCTTC
CDR3aa: CASSQDLRPTEDGYTF
d_gene: NA
v_gene: TRBV4-2
abundance: NA
j_gene: TRBJ1-2

CDR3nt: TGTGCCAGCAGCCCCGGACAGATGAACACTGAAGCTTTCTTT
CDR3aa: CASSPGQMNTEAFF
d_gene: NA
v_gene: TRBV6-5
abundance: NA
j_gene: TRBJ1-1

CDR3nt: TGTGCCAGCAGCTTGTTATACAATGAGCAGTTCTTC
CDR3aa: CASSLLYNEQFF
d_gene: NA
v_gene: TRBV13
abundance: NA
j_gene: TRBJ2-1

CDR3nt: TGTGCCAGCAGCTTAGAAGGGGGTATAGCAGAGACCCAGTACTTC
CDR3aa: CASSLEGGIAETQYF
d_gene: NA
v_gene: TRBV7-6
abundance: NA
j_gene: TRBJ2-5

CDR3nt: TGCGCCAGCAGCGAGAGGTGGCGGGGCGGAGATACGCAGTATTTT
CDR3aa: CASSERWRGGDTQYF
d_gene: NA
v_gene: TRBV4-3
abundance: NA
j_gene: TRBJ2-3

CDR3nt: TGTGCCAGCAGCTTACGCGGGACTAGCGGGGGGGTAGTCGATGAGCAGTTCTTC
CDR3aa: CASSLRGTSGGVVDEQFF
d_gene: TRBD2
v_gene: TRBV7-9
abundance: NA
j_gene: TRBJ2-1

CDR3nt: TGTGCCAGTAGTTCCGGGATTGAAGCTTTCTTT
CDR3aa: CASSSGIEAFF
d_gene: NA
v_gene: TRBV19
abundance: NA
j_gene: TRBJ1-1

CDR3nt: TGTGCCAGCACCCGCTGGGCGGGGGGGACTGAAGCTTTCTTT
CDR3aa: CASTRWAGGTEAFF
d_gene: NA
v_gene: TRBV27
abundance: NA
j_gene: TRBJ1-1

CDR3nt: TGTGCCAGTAGCCAGGGACAGGCCCAATTTGAAGCTTTCTTT
CDR3aa: CASSQGQAQFEAFF
d_gene: TRBD1
v_gene: TRBV19
abundance: NA
j_gene: TRBJ1-1

CDR3nt: TGTGCCAGCAGGTACAGGGATGATCAGCCCCAGCATTTT
CDR3aa: CASRYRDDQPQHF
d_gene: NA
v_gene: TRBV21-1
abundance: NA
j_gene: TRBJ1-5

CDR3nt: TGCGCCAGCAGCCAAGATTCGACTAGCGGAAACTACAATGAGCAGTTCTTC
CDR3aa: CASSQDSTSGNYNEQFF
d_gene: TRBD2
v_gene: TRBV4-3
abundance: NA
j_gene: TRBJ2-1

CDR3nt: TGTGCCAGCGGGCCTTCGGGAGACACCATATATTTT
CDR3aa: CASGPSGDTIYF
d_gene: NA
v_gene: TRBV28
abundance: NA
j_gene: TRBJ1-3

CDR3nt: TGTGCCAGCAGCTTATGGGCCCCGACCTCCTACAATGAGCAGTTCTTC
CDR3aa: CASSLWAPTSYNEQFF
d_gene: NA
v_gene: TRBV7-9
abundance: NA
j_gene: TRBJ2-1

CDR3nt: TGCAGCGTTGAAGATCCCGGGACTCTGAACACTGAAGCTTTCTTT
CDR3aa: CSVEDPGTLNTEAFF
d_gene: NA
v_gene: TRBV29-1
abundance: once
j_gene: TRBJ1-1

CDR3nt: TGTGCCAGCAGCCACAGGTACAATCAGCCCCAGCATTTT
CDR3aa: CASSHRYNQPQHF
d_gene: NA
v_gene: TRBV6-1
abundance: NA
j_gene: TRBJ1-5

CDR3nt: TGCGCCAGCAGCCAAGATCTACAGGCCCGTCTCCCCTTCTACAATGAGCAGTTCTTC
CDR3aa: CASSQDLQARLPFYNEQFF
d_gene: NA
v_gene: TRBV4-1
abundance: NA
j_gene: TRBJ2-1

CDR3nt: TGTGCCAGCAGCTTGGTAGCCCGATCGGGTGGCTACACCTTC
CDR3aa: CASSLVARSGGYTF
d_gene: NA
v_gene: TRBV5-6
abundance: NA
j_gene: TRBJ1-2

CDR3nt: TGTGCCACCAGCAGAGAAACAGAGAGCTCTGGAAACACCATATATTTT
CDR3aa: CATSRETESSGNTIYF
d_gene: NA
v_gene: TRBV15
abundance: few
j_gene: TRBJ1-3

CDR3nt: TGTGCCAGCAGTGATATGGTCGGGACTGAAGCTTTCTTT
CDR3aa: CASSDMVGTEAFF
d_gene: NA
v_gene: TRBV2
abundance: NA
j_gene: TRBJ1-1

CDR3nt: TGTGCCAGCAGCTTTAACAGGGCGCCTTATTATGGCTACACCTTC
CDR3aa: CASSFNRAPYYGYTF
d_gene: NA
v_gene: TRBV7-2
abundance: NA
j_gene: TRBJ1-2

CDR3nt: TGTGCCAGCTCAGCAGACAGGACTGGAAACACCATATATTTT
CDR3aa: CASSADRTGNTIYF
d_gene: NA
v_gene: TRBV18
abundance: NA
j_gene: TRBJ1-3

CDR3nt: TGTGCCAGCAGATCGAGCGGGGGGGCCGTGAACACCGGGGAGCTGTTTTTT
CDR3aa: CASRSSGGAVNTGELFF
d_gene: TRBD2
v_gene: TRBV28
abundance: NA
j_gene: TRBJ2-2

CDR3nt: TGTGCCAGCAGCCCGAGGTCTAGCGGGAGCGGAGAACGCGATGAGCAGTTCTTC
CDR3aa: CASSPRSSGSGERDEQFF
d_gene: TRBD2
v_gene: TRBV7-6
abundance: NA
j_gene: TRBJ2-1

CDR3nt: TGTGCCAGCAGGAGCGGGGCCAAAGAGACCCAGTACTTC
CDR3aa: CASRSGAKETQYF
d_gene: TRBD2
v_gene: TRBV7-9
abundance: once
j_gene: TRBJ2-5

CDR3nt: TGTGCCAGCAGCGTAGAAGCAGACAGCACTGAAGCTTTCTTT
CDR3aa: CASSVEADSTEAFF
d_gene: NA
v_gene: TRBV9
abundance: NA
j_gene: TRBJ1-1

CDR3nt: TGTGCCAGCAGCTCCGGGGTAACTAGCGGGGGAACAGATACGCAGTATTTT
CDR3aa: CASSSGVTSGGTDTQYF
d_gene: TRBD2
v_gene: TRBV7-9
abundance: NA
j_gene: TRBJ2-3

CDR3nt: TGTGCCAGCACCCAAGTGGGGCTGGGTTACGAGCAGTACTTC
CDR3aa: CASTQVGLGYEQYF
d_gene: NA
v_gene: TRBV7-9
abundance: few
j_gene: TRBJ2-7

CDR3nt: TGCGCCAGCAGGGAGGGACAGGGGGCTTACGAGCAGTACTTC
CDR3aa: CASREGQGAYEQYF
d_gene: TRBD1
v_gene: TRBV5-1
abundance: NA
j_gene: TRBJ2-7

CDR3nt: TGTGCCAGCAGTTTGGGGCCAAGCAATCAGCCCCAGCATTTT
CDR3aa: CASSLGPSNQPQHF
d_gene: NA
v_gene: TRBV28
abundance: NA
j_gene: TRBJ1-5

CDR3nt: TGTGCCAGCAGCTCGGGGATAGCGGGAAGGGATGAGCAGTTCTTC
CDR3aa: CASSSGIAGRDEQFF
d_gene: TRBD2
v_gene: TRBV11-3
abundance: once
j_gene: TRBJ2-1

CDR3nt: TGCGCCAGCAGTGACCTGCTAGCGGGAGCTACTTACGAGCAGTACTTC
CDR3aa: CASSDLLAGATYEQYF
d_gene: TRBD2
v_gene: TRBV10-1
abundance: NA
j_gene: TRBJ2-7

CDR3nt: TGTGCCTGGAGTAGCGGGACCTCCTACGAGCAGTACTTC
CDR3aa: CAWSSGTSYEQYF
d_gene: TRBD2
v_gene: TRBV30
abundance: NA
j_gene: TRBJ2-7

CDR3nt: TGTGCCAGCAGCTCATCGGAGACTCAAGAGACCCAGTACTTC
CDR3aa: CASSSSETQETQYF
d_gene: NA
v_gene: TRBV7-8
abundance: NA
j_gene: TRBJ2-5

CDR3nt: TGTGCCAGCTACAGGGGGCGCGCAACTAGTGGCTACACCTTC
CDR3aa: CASYRGRATSGYTF
d_gene: TRBD1
v_gene: TRBV7-2
abundance: NA
j_gene: TRBJ1-2

CDR3nt: TGTGCCAGCAGTGAAGGGGGACTAGCGGGTCAAGAGACCCAGTACTTC
CDR3aa: CASSEGGLAGQETQYF
d_gene: TRBD2
v_gene: TRBV2
abundance: NA
j_gene: TRBJ2-5

CDR3nt: TGCGCCAGCAGCCAAGATCGGAAGTCGGGGGAAAAACTGTTTTTT
CDR3aa: CASSQDRKSGEKLFF
d_gene: NA
v_gene: TRBV4-3
abundance: NA
j_gene: TRBJ1-4

CDR3nt: TGTGCCAGCAGCGAGTGGGGACTAGTAACCGGGGAGCTGTTTTTT
CDR3aa: CASSEWGLVTGELFF
d_gene: TRBD2
v_gene: TRBV9
abundance: NA
j_gene: TRBJ2-2

CDR3nt: TGTGCCAGCAGCTTGGGTGGCAGGGGATACACTGAAGCTTTCTTT
CDR3aa: CASSLGGRGYTEAFF
d_gene: NA
v_gene: TRBV5-4
abundance: few
j_gene: TRBJ1-1

CDR3nt: TGTGCCAGCAGCGTCGGGACAAACACCGGGGAGCTGTTTTTT
CDR3aa: CASSVGTNTGELFF
d_gene: NA
v_gene: TRBV7-2
abundance: once
j_gene: TRBJ2-2

CDR3nt: TGTGCCACCAGCAGAGCCAGGGGGCAAATGAGCTACGAGCAGTACTTC
CDR3aa: CATSRARGQMSYEQYF
d_gene: TRBD1
v_gene: TRBV15
abundance: NA
j_gene: TRBJ2-7

CDR3nt: TGTGCCAGCAGCTTTACTGGGGCGAACACTGAAGCTTTCTTT
CDR3aa: CASSFTGANTEAFF
d_gene: NA
v_gene: TRBV7-2
abundance: NA
j_gene: TRBJ1-1

CDR3nt: TGTGCCAGCAGTGATCCTGGGACACAGGGGCAAGAGACCCAGTACTTC
CDR3aa: CASSDPGTQGQETQYF
d_gene: TRBD1
v_gene: TRBV25-1
abundance: NA
j_gene: TRBJ2-5

CDR3nt: TGTGCCAGCAGTGTCTTTACCGGGACAGGGGCCACAGATACGCAGTATTTT
CDR3aa: CASSVFTGTGATDTQYF
d_gene: TRBD1
v_gene: TRBV6-1
abundance: NA
j_gene: TRBJ2-3

CDR3nt: TGTGCCAGCAGCGTATGGCTAGCGGGAAGTTACAATGAGCAGTTCTTC
CDR3aa: CASSVWLAGSYNEQFF
d_gene: TRBD2
v_gene: TRBV9
abundance: NA
j_gene: TRBJ2-1

CDR3nt: TGTGCCAGCAGCGTACAAAGAGGACTAGCGGGAGACACCGGGGAGCTGTTTTTT
CDR3aa: CASSVQRGLAGDTGELFF
d_gene: TRBD2
v_gene: TRBV9
abundance: NA
j_gene: TRBJ2-2

CDR3nt: TGTGCCAGCAGTTCCGGGGGACAGGGTTTCTCCTACGAGCAGTACTTC
CDR3aa: CASSSGGQGFSYEQYF
d_gene: TRBD1
v_gene: TRBV6-5
abundance: NA
j_gene: TRBJ2-7

CDR3nt: TGTGCCAGCAGTTTTATGCACAGGGTCAATCAGCCCCAGCATTTT
CDR3aa: CASSFMHRVNQPQHF
d_gene: NA
v_gene: TRBV28
abundance: NA
j_gene: TRBJ1-5

CDR3nt: TGTGCCAGCAGCTTTTCAGGGGCCAACGTCCTGACTTTC
CDR3aa: CASSFSGANVLTF
d_gene: NA
v_gene: TRBV5-6
abundance: NA
j_gene: TRBJ2-6

CDR3nt: TGTGCCAGCAGCCCGGGACCTACAGGGAAGGGCGCTTTCTTT
CDR3aa: CASSPGPTGKGAFF
d_gene: NA
v_gene: TRBV5-8
abundance: NA
j_gene: TRBJ1-1

CDR3nt: TGCGCCAGCAGCCAAGATCAGACTAGCCCGGGGGCCCCCTATGAGCAGTTCTTC
CDR3aa: CASSQDQTSPGAPYEQFF
d_gene: NA
v_gene: TRBV4-3
abundance: few
j_gene: TRBJ2-1

CDR3nt: TGCGCCAGCGGCCCGGGACTAGCGGGGGCCCCTTCGCGAGAGACCCAGTACTTC
CDR3aa: CASGPGLAGAPSRETQYF
d_gene: TRBD2
v_gene: TRBV5-1
abundance: once
j_gene: TRBJ2-5

CDR3nt: TGTGCCAGCAGTCCACTAACTCGGGAGTCTGACAAAAACATTCAGTACTTC
CDR3aa: CASSPLTRESDKNIQYF
d_gene: NA
v_gene: TRBV28
abundance: NA
j_gene: TRBJ2-4

CDR3nt: TGCGCCAGCAACAAGGACAACGATAACTATGGCTACACCTTC
CDR3aa: CASNKDNDNYGYTF
d_gene: NA
v_gene: TRBV5-1
abundance: NA
j_gene: TRBJ1-2

CDR3nt: TGTGCCAGCAGTGAGGTCGGGGGGACTAACTATGGCTACACCTTC
CDR3aa: CASSEVGGTNYGYTF
d_gene: NA
v_gene: TRBV2
abundance: NA
j_gene: TRBJ1-2

CDR3nt: TGTGCCTGGAGTGTGCTAGGCGGGCACTCCTACGAGCAGTACTTC
CDR3aa: CAWSVLGGHSYEQYF
d_gene: NA
v_gene: TRBV30
abundance: NA
j_gene: TRBJ2-7

CDR3nt: TGTGCCAGCGAGGAACAGGGGGCGGAATTGGCCGGGGAGCTGTTTTTT
CDR3aa: CASEEQGAELAGELFF
d_gene: TRBD1
v_gene: TRBV28
abundance: NA
j_gene: TRBJ2-2